The source of this TCR beta chain is a study of persistence of HIV-infected CD4 T cells. Across the whole study: Donors had been on suppressive ART for a median of 8 years.

Cells were stimulated with CMV-infected fibroblast lysates at about 9.4 ug/mL. CD40L-negative CD69-negative CD45RO-high memory CD4+ T cells were sorted as populations depleted of antigen-responding cells. For at least 4 years, plasma HIV-1 RNA was undetectable (<50 copies/mL). Sequencing used immunoSEQ version 4 in survey mode. Assay used: immunoSEQ multiplex PCR; TCRdb lists only in-frame clones, some missing. Of 25,000 to 35,000 clones listed, 78% are singletons. Per germline, CDR1 SGHRS and CDR2 YFSETQ. Trimming took 0 bases from V and 1 from J; bases not matched to a gene: 11. The CDR3 runs to 20 residues. As regards this clone: As yet, its antigen is unknown.

Notes on the study in general: Antigen-responding cells were enriched for degenerate expanded CDR3beta sequences. Within sorted populations, more oligoclonal TCRs accompanied more oligoclonal proviruses.

The TCR originated in an adult woman with HIV who was CMV-seropositive. The chain recombines TRBV5-1 with TRBJ2-6; 9 bases are shared with TRBD1. Sequenced here: CD4+ T cells sorted from PBMCs after approximately 18-hour stimulation, sampled from a patient who received antiretroviral therapy. CDR3 sequence reads: CASSLADRGTGTSGANVLTF. For the CDR3, the DNA is TGCGCCAGCAGCTTGGCTGACCGAGGGACAGGGACGTCTGGGGCCAACGTCCTGACTTTC.